This TCR beta chain was profiled in a study of glioma-infiltrating T cells after dendritic cell vaccination. CDR1 and CDR2 (germline): MDHEN, SYDVKM. V gave up 3 bases and J gave up 0 bases; unmatched junction bases: 9. This CDR3 is 19 amino acids long. The method was immunoSEQ multiplex PCR; TCRdb's version includes in-frame clones alone and lacks a portion of them. The repertoire has approximately 36,000 clones, approximately 82% of them found once; the top ten carry less than 8.5%. Sequencing was performed on blood, taken before dendritic cell vaccination. The clonotype was recovered from a human donor with glioblastoma. The rearrangement uses TRBV28 and TRBJ1-6; TRBD1 matches 9 bases. This CDR3 reads CASSFLPDRGSSYNSPLHF. DNA of the CDR3: TGTGCCAGCAGTTTCTTGCCGGACAGGGGAAGCTCCTATAATTCACCCCTCCACTTT.